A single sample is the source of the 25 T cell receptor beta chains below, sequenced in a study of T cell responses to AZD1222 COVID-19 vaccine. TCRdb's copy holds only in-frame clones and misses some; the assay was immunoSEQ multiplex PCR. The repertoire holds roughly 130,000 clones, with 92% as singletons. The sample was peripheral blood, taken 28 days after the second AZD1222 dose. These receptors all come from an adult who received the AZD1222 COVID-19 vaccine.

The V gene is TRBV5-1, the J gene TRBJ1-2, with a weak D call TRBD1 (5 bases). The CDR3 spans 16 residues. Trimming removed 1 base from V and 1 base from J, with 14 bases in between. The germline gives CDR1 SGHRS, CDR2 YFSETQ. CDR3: CASSLLGQKHNYGYTF. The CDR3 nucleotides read TGCGCCAGCAGCTTGCTTGGACAAAAACATAACTATGGCTACACCTTC.

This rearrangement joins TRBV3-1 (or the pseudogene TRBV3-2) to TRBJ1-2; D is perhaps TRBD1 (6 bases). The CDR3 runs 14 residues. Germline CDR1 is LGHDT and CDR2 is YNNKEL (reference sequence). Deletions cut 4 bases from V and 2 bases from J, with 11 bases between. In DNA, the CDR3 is TGTGCCAGCAGCCCCCGGGGGGGCAACTATGGCTACACCTTC. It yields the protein CASSPRGGNYGYTF.

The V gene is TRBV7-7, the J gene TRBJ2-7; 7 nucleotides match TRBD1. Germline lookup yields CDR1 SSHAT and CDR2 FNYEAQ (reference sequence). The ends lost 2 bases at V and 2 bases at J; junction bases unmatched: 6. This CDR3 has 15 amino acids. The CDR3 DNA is TGTGCCAGCAGCTTATTGACAGGGCTCCCCTACGAGCAGTACTTC. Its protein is CASSLLTGLPYEQYF.

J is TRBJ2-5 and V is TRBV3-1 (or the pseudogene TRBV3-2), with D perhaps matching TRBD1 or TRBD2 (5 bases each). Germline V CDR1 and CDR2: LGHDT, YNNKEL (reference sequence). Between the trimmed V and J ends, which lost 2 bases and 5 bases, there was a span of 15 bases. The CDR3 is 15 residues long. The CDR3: CASSQSQGVRETQYF. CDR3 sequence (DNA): TGTGCCAGCAGCCAATCGCAGGGAGTTAGGGAGACCCAGTACTTC.

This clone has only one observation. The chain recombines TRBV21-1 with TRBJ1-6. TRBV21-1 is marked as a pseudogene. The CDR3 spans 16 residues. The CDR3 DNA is TGTGCCAGCAGCATTAGGCGGAGCTTCTATAATTCACCCCTCCACTTT. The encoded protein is CASSIRRSFYNSPLHF.

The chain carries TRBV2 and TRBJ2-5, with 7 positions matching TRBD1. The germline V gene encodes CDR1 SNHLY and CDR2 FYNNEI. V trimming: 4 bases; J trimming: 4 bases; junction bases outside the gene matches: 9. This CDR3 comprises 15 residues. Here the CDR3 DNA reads TGTGCCAGCAGTGCCCTGCCAGGGGGTCGAGAGACCCAGTACTTC. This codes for CASSALPGGRETQYF.

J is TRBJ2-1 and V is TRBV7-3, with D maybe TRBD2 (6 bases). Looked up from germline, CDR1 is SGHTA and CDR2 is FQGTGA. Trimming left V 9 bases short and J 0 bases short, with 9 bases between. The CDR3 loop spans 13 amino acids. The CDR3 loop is CASGGSSYNEQFF. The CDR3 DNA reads TGTGCCAGTGGGGGGAGCTCCTACAATGAGCAGTTCTTC.

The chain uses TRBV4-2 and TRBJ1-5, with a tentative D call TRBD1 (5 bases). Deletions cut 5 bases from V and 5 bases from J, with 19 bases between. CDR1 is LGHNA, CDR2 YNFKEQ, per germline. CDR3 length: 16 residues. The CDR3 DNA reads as TGTGCCAGCAGCAGCCGGGCCTCCGGGGCGGATCAGCCCCAGCATTTT. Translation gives CASSSRASGADQPQHF.

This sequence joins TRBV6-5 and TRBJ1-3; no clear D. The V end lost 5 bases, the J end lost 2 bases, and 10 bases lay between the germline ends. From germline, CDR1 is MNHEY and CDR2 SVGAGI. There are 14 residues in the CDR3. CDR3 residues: CASSMTSAGNTIYF. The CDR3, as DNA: TGTGCCAGCAGTATGACATCGGCTGGAAACACCATATATTTT.

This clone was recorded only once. This CDR3 is CANRTTVTYEQYF. CDR3 coding DNA: TGTGCCAATCGGACTACCGTTACCTACGAGCAGTACTTC. The chain links TRBV2 to TRBJ2-7; D may be TRBD2 (6 bases). V gave up 10 bases and J gave up 2 bases, with 15 bases separating them. Germline CDR1 is SNHLY and CDR2 is FYNNEI. This CDR3 spans 13 amino acids.

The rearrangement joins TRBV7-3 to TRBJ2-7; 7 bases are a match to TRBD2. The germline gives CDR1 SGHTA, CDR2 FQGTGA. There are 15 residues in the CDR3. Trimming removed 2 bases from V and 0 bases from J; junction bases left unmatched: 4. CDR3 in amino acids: CASSLFGGTSYEQYF. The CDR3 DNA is TGTGCCAGCAGCTTATTCGGGGGGACCTCCTACGAGCAGTACTTC.

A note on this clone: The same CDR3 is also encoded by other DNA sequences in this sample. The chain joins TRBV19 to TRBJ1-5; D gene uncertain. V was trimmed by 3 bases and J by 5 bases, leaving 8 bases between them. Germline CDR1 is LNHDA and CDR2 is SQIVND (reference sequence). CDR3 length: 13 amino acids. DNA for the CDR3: TGTGCCAGTAGTATGGGGAGAGATCAGCCCCAGCATTTT. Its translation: CASSMGRDQPQHF.

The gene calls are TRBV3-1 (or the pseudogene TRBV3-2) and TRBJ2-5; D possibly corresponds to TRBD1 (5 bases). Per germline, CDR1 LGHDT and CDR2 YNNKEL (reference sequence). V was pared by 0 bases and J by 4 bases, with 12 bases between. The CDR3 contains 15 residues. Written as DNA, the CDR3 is TGTGCCAGCAGCCAAGAAAAGATTCAGGGAGAGACCCAGTACTTC. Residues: CASSQEKIQGETQYF.

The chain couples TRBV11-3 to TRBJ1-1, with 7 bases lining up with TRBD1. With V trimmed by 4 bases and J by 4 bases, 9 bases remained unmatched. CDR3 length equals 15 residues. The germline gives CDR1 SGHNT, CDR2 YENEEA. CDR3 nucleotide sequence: TGTGCCAGCAGCTCGGGGCAGGGGGGTCTCACTGAAGCTTTCTTT. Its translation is CASSSGQGGLTEAFF.

The CDR3 loop reads CASSPTGIAEAFF. The CDR3 region has the DNA TGTGCCAGCAGCCCGACAGGGATCGCTGAAGCTTTCTTT. This chain joins TRBV7-3 and TRBJ1-1; 7 positions match TRBD1. The CDR3 is 13 amino acids. The V gene's germline CDR1 is SGHTA and CDR2 FQGTGA. Trimming removed 5 bases from V and 6 bases from J; junction bases left unmatched: 6.

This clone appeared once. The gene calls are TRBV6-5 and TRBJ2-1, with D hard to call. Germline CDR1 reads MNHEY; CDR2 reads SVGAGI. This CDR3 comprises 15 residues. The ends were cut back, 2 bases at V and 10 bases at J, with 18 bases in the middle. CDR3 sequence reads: CASSYRQVDPGEQFF. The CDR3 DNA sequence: TGTGCCAGCAGTTACCGGCAGGTGGACCCCGGGGAGCAGTTCTTC.

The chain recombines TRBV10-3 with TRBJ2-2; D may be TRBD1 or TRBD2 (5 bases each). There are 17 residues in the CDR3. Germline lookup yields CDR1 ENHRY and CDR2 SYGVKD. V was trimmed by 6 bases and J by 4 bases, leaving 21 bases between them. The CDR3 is CAIRNLGQVGGTGELFF. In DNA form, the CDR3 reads TGTGCCATCAGGAACTTGGGGCAGGTTGGGGGCACCGGGGAGCTGTTTTTT.

CDR3 sequence: CSVDTTTGAYGYTF. DNA of the CDR3: TGCAGCGTTGATACTACGACAGGGGCCTATGGCTACACCTTC. J is TRBJ1-2 and V is TRBV29-1; TRBD1 agrees at 8 bases. CDR3 size: 14 residues. The V and J ends lost 3 bases and 4 bases, in that order; junction bases with no gene match: 7. Germline V lookup: CDR1 SQVTM, CDR2 ANQGSEA. The whole variable domain, filled in from reference TRBV29-1 and TRBJ1-2, reads SAVISQKPSRDICQRGTSLTIQCQVDSQVTMMFWYRQQPGQSLTLIATANQGSEATYESGFVIDKFPISRPNLTFSTLTVSNMSPEDSSIYLCSVDTTTGAYGYTFGSGTRLTVV.

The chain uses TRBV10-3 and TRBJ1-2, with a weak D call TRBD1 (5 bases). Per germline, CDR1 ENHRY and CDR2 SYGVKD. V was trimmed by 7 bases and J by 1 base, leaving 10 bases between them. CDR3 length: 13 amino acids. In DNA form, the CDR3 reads TGTGCCATCACGTGGGACGGTAACTATGGCTACACCTTC. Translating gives CAITWDGNYGYTF.

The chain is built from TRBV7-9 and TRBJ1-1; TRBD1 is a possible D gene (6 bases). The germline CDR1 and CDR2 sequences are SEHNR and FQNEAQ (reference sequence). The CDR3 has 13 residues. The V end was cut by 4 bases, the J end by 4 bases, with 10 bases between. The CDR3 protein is CASSSQGTTEAFF. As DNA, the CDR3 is TGTGCCAGCAGCTCCCAGGGGACCACTGAAGCTTTCTTT.

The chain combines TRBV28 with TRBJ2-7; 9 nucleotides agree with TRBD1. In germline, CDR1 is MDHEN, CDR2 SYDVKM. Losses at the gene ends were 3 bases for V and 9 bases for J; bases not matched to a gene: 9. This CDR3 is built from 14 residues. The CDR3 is CASSFIRDRDRQYF. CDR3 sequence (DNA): TGTGCCAGCAGTTTCATTCGGGACAGGGACAGGCAGTACTTC.

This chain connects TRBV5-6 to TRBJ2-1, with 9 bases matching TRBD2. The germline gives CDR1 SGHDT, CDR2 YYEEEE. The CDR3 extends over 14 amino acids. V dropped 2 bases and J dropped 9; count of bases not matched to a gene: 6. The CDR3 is CASSLGGGGSEQFF. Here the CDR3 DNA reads TGTGCCAGCAGCTTAGGCGGGGGGGGCTCTGAGCAGTTCTTC.

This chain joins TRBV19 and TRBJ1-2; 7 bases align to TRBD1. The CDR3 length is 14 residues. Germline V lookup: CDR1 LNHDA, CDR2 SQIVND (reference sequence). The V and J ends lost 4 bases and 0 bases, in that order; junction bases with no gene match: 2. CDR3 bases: TGTGCCAGTAGTACCGGGACAGCTAACTATGGCTACACCTTC. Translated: CASSTGTANYGYTF.

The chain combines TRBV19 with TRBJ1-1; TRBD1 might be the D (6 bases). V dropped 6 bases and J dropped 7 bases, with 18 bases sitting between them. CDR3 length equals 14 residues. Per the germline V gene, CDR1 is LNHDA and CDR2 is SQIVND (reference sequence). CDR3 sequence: CASSTNRALGEAFF. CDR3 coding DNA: TGTGCCAGTAGCACAAACAGGGCCCTCGGTGAAGCTTTCTTT. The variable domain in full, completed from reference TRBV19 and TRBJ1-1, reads DGGITQSPKYLFRKEGQNVTLSCEQNLNHDAMYWYRQDPGQGLRLIYYSQIVNDFQKGDIAEGYSVSREKKESFPLTVTSAQKNPTAFYLCASSTNRALGEAFFGQGTRLTVV.

CDR3 sequence reads: CASSLGTGYSPLHF. The CDR3, as DNA: TGTGCCAGCAGCTTGGGGACAGGGTATTCACCCCTCCACTTT. The J gene is TRBJ1-6, the V gene TRBV7-2; 9 nucleotides agree with TRBD1. Losses at the gene ends were 3 bases for V and 8 bases for J; bases not matched to a gene: 2. The CDR3 sequence is 14 residues long. The germline CDR1 and CDR2 sequences are SGHTA and FQGNSA.